The 26 T cell receptor beta chains below all came from one sample that was sequenced in a study of T cells after yellow fever vaccination. A single record per CDR3 protein comes from TCRdb applying MiXCR to the 5' RACE reads. The repertoire holds around 610,000 distinct CDR3 sequences, with roughly 13% as singletons. The specimen was PBMCs, collected on the day of the yellow fever booster vaccination. Source of these receptors: a man aged 25-45 years who received the YFV17D yellow fever vaccine.

This clonotype was counted at least ten times. The chain is built from TRBV7-9 and TRBJ2-3, with D unresolved. CDR1 and CDR2 (germline): SEHNR, FQNEAQ (reference sequence). The CDR3 extends over 13 amino acids. V was clipped by 7 bases and J by 0 bases, with 8 bases between them. This chain's CDR3 is CASMGGSTDTQYF. Written as DNA, the CDR3 is TGTGCCAGCATGGGCGGAAGCACAGATACGCAGTATTTT.

The chain employs TRBV7-2 and TRBJ2-5, with TRBD2 identical over 11 bases. After removal of 2 bases from V and 2 bases from J, the junction contained 4 bases not matched to a gene. The CDR3 is 16 amino acids. The germline V gene has CDR1 SGHTA and CDR2 FQGNSA. The CDR3 DNA sequence: TGTGCCAGCAGCTTACTGGTAGCGGGGGGGCAAGAGACCCAGTACTTC. Its protein is CASSLLVAGGQETQYF.

The chain carries TRBV6-5 and TRBJ2-1; 8 positions match TRBD1. The junction had 12 bases not matched to a gene; V was cut back by 2 bases and J by 3 bases. Germline assignment: CDR1 MNHEY and CDR2 SVGAGI. The CDR3 has 18 amino acids. The chain's CDR3 is CASSYRTGNTGGYNEQFF. CDR3 DNA: TGTGCCAGCAGTTACCGGACAGGGAACACCGGAGGCTACAATGAGCAGTTCTTC.

This clonotype was observed at least ten times. This chain links TRBV30 with TRBJ2-7; no clear D gene. The CDR3 contains 12 residues. In germline, CDR1 is GTSNPN, CDR2 SVGIG (reference sequence). Trimming shortened V by 0 bases and J by 7 bases, and 10 bases separated the two germline ends. CDR3 nucleotides: TGTGCCTGGAGTGTAAACGCTGGGGAGCAGTACTTC. It encodes CAWSVNAGEQYF.

This clonotype showed up just a few times. The CDR3 DNA reads TGTGCCAGCAGCCCCAACTCGGGAGAGCAGTACTTC. Translated, it gives CASSPNSGEQYF. The chain uses TRBV3-1 and TRBJ2-7, with D possibly being TRBD2 (5 bases). The germline V gene has CDR1 LGHDT and CDR2 YNNKEL (reference sequence). V was cut by 4 bases and J by 7 bases, with 11 bases left in between. The CDR3 consists of 12 residues.

Regarding this clonotype: The junction shows a germline mismatch at one end, possibly a read error. The chain uses TRBV11-2 and TRBJ1-2; D is possibly TRBD1 (5 bases). CDR1 is SGHAT and CDR2 is FQNNGV in the germline V gene. The CDR3 has 19 amino acids. CDR3 amino acids: CASSFNTRYSHGGNYGHTF. DNA of the CDR3: TGTGCCAGCAGCTTTAACACTAGATACTCTCACGGGGGTAACTATGGCCACACCTTC. Complete variable domain (other parts from reference TRBV11-2 and TRBJ1-2): EAGVAQSPRYKIIEKRQSVAFWCNPISGHATLYWYQQILGQGPKLLIQFQNNGVVDDSQLPKDRFSAERLKGVDSTLKIQPAKLEDSAVYLCASSFNTRYSHGGNYGHTFGSGTRLTVV.

The chain is built from TRBV6-5 and TRBJ2-3; D not resolved. The germline V gene encodes CDR1 MNHEY and CDR2 SVGAGI. The CDR3 totals 14 residues. V was shortened by 2 bases and J by 6 bases, with 12 bases between the two germline ends. The CDR3 DNA is TGTGCCAGCAGTTACGGCCAGCCCCAGGATACGCAGTATTTT. It is translated as CASSYGQPQDTQYF.

The CDR3 nucleotides read TGTGCCAGCAGCCAAGCGCTAGTCTCCTACAATGAGCAGTTCTTC. Amino acid sequence: CASSQALVSYNEQFF. The J gene is TRBJ2-1, the V gene TRBV3-1; no reliable D call. Trimming stripped 1 base from V and 0 bases from J, with 7 bases between. Germline CDR1 reads LGHDT; CDR2 reads YNNKEL (reference sequence). The CDR3 sequence is 15 residues long.

The CDR3 coding sequence is TGTGCCAGCAGTTTTTTCACAGCCGGCTATGGCTACACCTTC. Translated, it gives CASSFFTAGYGYTF. The gene calls are TRBV12-3 or TRBV12-4 and TRBJ1-2; D is undetermined. V dropped 3 bases and J dropped 4 bases, with 12 bases sitting between them. The CDR3 is 14 amino acids.

V and J are TRBV7-2 and TRBJ2-4; D perhaps matches TRBD2 (6 bases). The CDR3 is 12 residues long. Trimming pared 2 bases from V and 11 bases from J, leaving 10 bases between. In germline, CDR1 is SGHTA, CDR2 FQGNSA. The CDR3 coding sequence is TGTGCCAGCAGCTTACAAGGAGGGGTTCAGTACTTC. Protein sequence: CASSLQGGVQYF.

This clonotype showed up just a few times. This rearrangement joins TRBV27 to TRBJ2-1; either TRBD1 or TRBD2 may supply D (5 bases each). V dropped 5 bases and J dropped 11 bases, with 25 bases sitting between them. This CDR3 is 16 amino acids long. CDR1 and CDR2 from the germline V gene are MNHEY and SMNVEV (reference sequence). The CDR3 sequence: CASSTGTAVEGSKQFF. The CDR3 DNA sequence: TGTGCCAGCAGTACCGGGACGGCGGTAGAAGGGTCAAAGCAGTTCTTC.

The gene calls are TRBV6-5 and TRBJ2-7, with D possibly being TRBD1 (6 bases). V lost 0 bases and J lost 7, with 13 bases in between. This CDR3 has 14 amino acids. Germline V CDR1 and CDR2: MNHEY, SVGAGI. Here the CDR3 reads CASSYSGQVVEQYF. The DNA of the CDR3 is TGTGCCAGCAGTTACTCGGGACAAGTTGTTGAGCAGTACTTC.

The sample holds a few counts of this clonotype. The CDR3 region is CSARGPTYEQYF. In DNA, the CDR3 is TGCAGTGCTAGAGGACCCACGTACGAGCAGTACTTC. The chain links TRBV20-1 to TRBJ2-7; D gene ambiguous. Germline assignment: CDR1 DFQATT and CDR2 SNEGSKA (reference sequence). With 1 base removed from V and 4 bases from J, the gap between germline ends came to 8 bases. The CDR3 has 12 amino acids.

The V gene is TRBV9, the J gene TRBJ2-2; either TRBD1 or TRBD2 may fit D (6 bases each). Trimming shortened V by 4 bases and J by 1 base, and 17 bases separated the two germline ends. The CDR3 covers 17 residues. Germline V CDR1 and CDR2: SGDLS, YYNGEE. In nucleotides, the CDR3 is TGTGCCAGCAGCCCCAGATGGGGGGCTTTGAACACCGGGGAGCTGTTTTTT. This gives the protein CASSPRWGALNTGELFF.

The V call is TRBV18, the J call TRBJ2-3, with a tentative D call TRBD1 (6 bases). Trimming took 2 bases from V and 9 from J, leaving 15 bases between them. Germline V lookup: CDR1 KGHSH, CDR2 LQKENI. The CDR3 is 14 residues long. In nucleotides, the CDR3 is TGTGCCAGCTCACCAGGACAGACCAAGGACACGCAGTATTTT. This translates into CASSPGQTKDTQYF.

This chain connects TRBV18 to TRBJ1-1, with TRBD1 matching over 11 bases. The germline V gene encodes CDR1 KGHSH and CDR2 LQKENI. V trimming: 3 bases; J trimming: 3 bases; junction bases outside the gene matches: 12. This CDR3 contains 18 residues. CDR3 amino acids: CASSPSRTGGNVDTEAFF. For the CDR3, the DNA is TGTGCCAGCTCACCCTCTCGGACAGGGGGCAATGTCGACACTGAAGCTTTCTTT.

The sample holds a few counts of this clonotype. The V call is TRBV7-2, the J call TRBJ2-7, with 7 bases identical to TRBD1. Germline values: CDR1 SGHTA, CDR2 FQGNSA. Unmatched junction bases numbered 15, after V lost 8 bases and J lost 2 bases. CDR3 size: 16 residues. CDR3 nucleotides: TGTGCCAGCCGCCGACAGGGTGTACAACCCACCTACGAGCAGTACTTC. It encodes CASRRQGVQPTYEQYF.

This clonotype was observed many times. V gene TRBV29-1 combines with J gene TRBJ2-5; D unclear. In germline, CDR1 is SQVTM, CDR2 ANQGSEA. CDR3 size: 15 residues. V lost 7 bases and J 5 bases, leaving 23 bases between the germline ends. CDR3 DNA sequence: TGCAGCGCCGACGACGACCTGGCGGCGATGGAGACCCAGTACTTC. Its translation: CSADDDLAAMETQYF.

This clonotype was observed a few times. The rearrangement uses TRBV6-2 or TRBV6-3 and TRBJ1-1, with unresolved D. The germline V and J ends were trimmed by 2 bases and 11 bases, with 12 bases remaining between them. Germline V gives CDR1 MNHEY, CDR2 SVGEGT. The length of the CDR3 is 12 residues. In nucleotides, the CDR3 is TGTGCCAGCAGTTACGAGCTGGGTAGTGCTTTCTTT. As protein: CASSYELGSAFF.

This chain uses TRBV9 with TRBJ2-7; possible D gene TRBD2, 6 bases. Germline-derived CDR1 and CDR2 are SGDLS and YYNGEE. V lost 0 bases to trimming and J lost 6 bases, with 10 bases between them. CDR3 size: 13 residues. The CDR3 nucleotides read TGTGCCAGCAGCGTAGACGGGAGAGGCGAGCAGTACTTC. Its protein is CASSVDGRGEQYF.

The V call is TRBV19, the J call TRBJ1-1, with D possibly matching TRBD1 (5 bases). The germline CDR1 and CDR2 sequences are LNHDA and SQIVND (reference sequence). The CDR3 contains 13 residues. The V end was cut by 7 bases, the J end by 1 base, with 10 bases between. The CDR3 here is CASIKDRNTEAFF. In nucleotides, the CDR3 is TGTGCCAGTATCAAAGACAGGAACACTGAAGCTTTCTTT.

This clonotype was seen more than once but under ten times. The rearrangement joins TRBV25-1 to TRBJ1-4, with 7 positions matching TRBD1. V lost 3 bases and J lost 8; bases outside the gene matches: 9. Germline assignment: CDR1 MGHDK and CDR2 SYGVNS. CDR3 length: 15 residues. The CDR3 region has the DNA TGTGCCAGCAGTGACGGGACAGTAGGACAGGAAAAACTGTTTTTT. Protein: CASSDGTVGQEKLFF.

This clonotype was detected a few times. This chain joins TRBV4-3 and TRBJ1-4; maybe TRBD1 (5 bases). V lost 0 bases, J lost 9 bases, and 20 bases lay in between. Looked up from germline, CDR1 is LGHNA and CDR2 is YSLEER. The CDR3 extends over 17 amino acids. The CDR3: CASSQDLQGAAGQKLFF. CDR3 nucleotide sequence: TGCGCCAGCAGCCAAGATCTACAAGGAGCCGCGGGGCAAAAACTGTTTTTT.

The sample holds many counts of this clonotype. The chain uses TRBV6-1 and TRBJ1-2; D is uncertain. Trimming cost V 6 bases and J 8 bases, with 16 bases left between them. The CDR3 covers 13 residues. The germline CDR1 and CDR2 sequences are MNHNS and SASEGT. The CDR3 nucleotides read TGTGCCAGCAGCTTTGGAGGCCCACGCGGCTACACCTTC. Translation: CASSFGGPRGYTF.

This clonotype was detected only a few times. The chain combines TRBV9 with TRBJ2-7, with a weak D call TRBD1 (6 bases). Trimming took off 3 bases at V and 7 bases at J, with 11 bases between the two ends. This CDR3 contains 12 residues. Germline CDR1 reads SGDLS; CDR2 reads YYNGEE. CDR3 DNA: TGTGCCAGCAGCGGGGGCCAGGGGGAGCAGTACTTC. It codes for CASSGGQGEQYF.

This chain links TRBV3-1 with TRBJ2-5, with D possibly being TRBD1 (6 bases). The CDR3 is made up of 17 amino acids. CDR1 and CDR2 (germline): LGHDT, YNNKEL (reference sequence). V was pared by 5 bases and J by 4 bases, with 23 bases between. The DNA for the CDR3 is TGTGCCAGCAGCAAGGGACAAAGGACGACCCCGGGAGAGACCCAGTACTTC. Its translation: CASSKGQRTTPGETQYF.